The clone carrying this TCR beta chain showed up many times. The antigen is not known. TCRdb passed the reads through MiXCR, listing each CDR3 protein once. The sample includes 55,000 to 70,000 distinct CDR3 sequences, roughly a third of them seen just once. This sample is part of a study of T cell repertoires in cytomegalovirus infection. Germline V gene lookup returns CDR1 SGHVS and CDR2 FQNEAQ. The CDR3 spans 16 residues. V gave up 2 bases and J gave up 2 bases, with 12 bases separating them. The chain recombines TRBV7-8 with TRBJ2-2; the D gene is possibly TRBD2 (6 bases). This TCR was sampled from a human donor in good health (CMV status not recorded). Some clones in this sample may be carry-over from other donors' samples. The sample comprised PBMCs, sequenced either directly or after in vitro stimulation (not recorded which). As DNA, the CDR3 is TGTGCCAGCAGCTTATTTGGGGGGACTAACACCGGGGAGCTGTTTTTT. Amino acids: CASSLFGGTNTGELFF.